The clone carrying this T cell receptor beta chain showed up many times. The target antigen is unknown. The data are from a study of tumor and adjacent non-tumor tissue in lung cancer. This CDR3 spans 15 amino acids. V was trimmed by 1 base and J by 0 bases, leaving 11 bases between them. Germline loops: CDR1 SGHRS, CDR2 YFSETQ. No cell sorting was done before RNA was extracted from the tissue. The normal lung tissue was taken more than 3 cm from the tumor edge. Newly diagnosed lung cancer patients had thoracic surgery in China, August–late 2014, without prior chemotherapy. Findings and limits, study-wide: Compared with tumor, normal lung showed significantly lower TCR diversity.

The library came from three nested PCR rounds adapted from ARM-PCR protocols. TCRdb passed the multiplex PCR reads through MiXCR, listing each CDR3 protein once. The repertoire consists of about 98,000 distinct CDR3 sequences, with 75% to 85% occurring once and the leading ten covering 30%. The TCR originated in a man aged 55 to 70 with small cell lung cancer. The material sequenced was distant non-tumor lung tissue. This chain connects TRBV5-1 to TRBJ2-7; D not resolved. The CDR3 protein is CASSLSSGDSYEQYF. In DNA form, the CDR3 reads TGCGCCAGCAGCTTGTCTTCAGGAGACTCCTACGAGCAGTACTTC.